This T cell receptor (beta chain) emerged from a study of blood T cell repertoires in COVID-19. Study in general: Both acute and convalescent COVID-19 samples were obtained from the United States, Italy and Spain.

Participants spanned ages about 18 to 89 years and resided in about two dozen US areas. Participants had their cohort set by participant-reported clinical history. The germline V and J ends were trimmed by 2 bases and 4 bases, with 20 bases remaining between them. This CDR3 is built from 17 residues. Germline CDR1 reads SGHVS; CDR2 reads FNYEAQ. Here immunoSEQ multiplex PCR was the method, and the copy in TCRdb shows in-frame clones only, minus some. This table holds over 200,000 clones, 80% to 90% found once. The chain is built from TRBV7-6 and TRBJ2-5; D might be TRBD2 (5 bases). The receptor was isolated from a man aged 40-49 years who had recovered from COVID-19. Sequenced: PBMCs or T cells enriched from blood (not recorded which). The CDR3 spells CASSLRGQALGGETQYF. The CDR3 coding sequence is TGTGCCAGCAGCTTAAGAGGGCAGGCGCTCGGAGGAGAGACCCAGTACTTC.